This TCR beta chain came from a study of B cell selection in AIRE deficiency. TCRdb keeps only in-frame clones here, not all; method: immunoSEQ multiplex PCR. The sample yields fewer than 30,000 clones, nearly 98% seen once. Conventional CD4 T cells were sorted as CD4+CD127+ cells. CDR1 and CDR2 (germline): SGHVS, FQNEAQ. This CDR3 spans 14 amino acids. Trimming shortened V by 2 bases and J by 1 base, and 9 bases separated the two germline ends. The rearrangement uses TRBV7-8 and TRBJ2-7, with D unresolved. The receptor was isolated from a human donor with AIRE deficiency. The sample consisted of conventional CD4+ T cells sorted from PBMCs. The CDR3 region has the DNA TGTGCCAGCAGCTTATATTGGCAGTCCTACGAGCAGTACTTC. This gives the protein CASSLYWQSYEQYF.